This TCR beta chain stems from a study of post-analysis software for immune sequencing data. Incorporated into the TCR beta cDNA libraries were unique molecular identifiers, which served to reduce PCR and sequencing biases. TCRdb ran MiXCR on the PCR reads and lists one entry per CDR3 protein. The table includes some 190,000 distinct CDR3 sequences, about 30% detected once. Study-level findings and limits: Patients carried roughly 5 TRBV segments more frequently than controls did, and TRBV5-6, TRBV5-1 and TRBV20-1 were among them.

A word on this clonotype: Its target is not known.

The CDR3 runs 15 residues. V shed 4 bases and J 5 bases; nucleotides not matched to a gene: 9. CDR1 and CDR2 from the germline V gene are SGHRS and YFSETQ. J is TRBJ2-7 and V is TRBV5-1, with 10 bases lining up with TRBD2. The source is a girl aged 2-17 years with multiple sclerosis. The sequenced sample consisted of blood. In DNA, the CDR3 is TGCGCCAGCAGCACCGCCAGCGGGAGGGCCAACGAGCAGTACTTC. Translation: CASSTASGRANEQYF.